Following are 15 T cell receptor beta chains from one sample sequenced in a study of blood T cell repertoires in COVID-19. The repertoire was sequenced with immunoSEQ multiplex PCR; TCRdb's copy has only in-frame clones and lacks some. The repertoire holds 100,000 to 150,000 clones, with more than 75% as singletons. Sample: peripheral blood. The receptors come from a human donor in a cohort sampled during active COVID-19.

The gene calls are TRBV4-1 and TRBJ2-7; 10 nucleotides align to TRBD2. Germline V gives CDR1 MGHRA, CDR2 YSYEKL. CDR3 length equals 17 residues. With V trimmed by 0 bases and J by 3 bases, 8 bases remained unmatched. CDR3 region: CASSQEYRGTSDYEQYF. Written as DNA, the CDR3 is TGCGCCAGCAGCCAAGAATACAGGGGGACTAGCGACTACGAGCAGTACTTC.

The V gene is TRBV29-1, the J gene TRBJ2-7; D is perhaps TRBD1 (5 bases). Germline CDR1 and CDR2: SQVTM and ANQGSEA. The CDR3 has 14 amino acids. V was pared by 3 bases and J by 5 bases, with 17 bases between. Written as DNA, the CDR3 is TGCAGCGTTGAGGTTCCAGGGATTGGGGACGAGCAGTACTTC. It encodes CSVEVPGIGDEQYF.

The rearrangement joins TRBV5-6 to TRBJ1-5; D gene uncertain. V lost 0 bases and J lost 5, with 6 bases in between. The CDR3 has 13 residues. Germline CDR1 is SGHDT and CDR2 is YYEEEE. Written as DNA, the CDR3 is TGTGCCAGCAGCTTGGCCGCGGATCAGCCCCAGCATTTT. Translating gives CASSLAADQPQHF.

This clone was detected a few times. The sample contains more than one DNA sequence encoding this CDR3. Here the CDR3 reads CASSQVASGGETQYF. Here the CDR3 DNA reads TGCGCCAGCAGCCAGGTGGCTAGCGGGGGTGAGACCCAGTACTTC. The genes are TRBV4-1 and TRBJ2-5, with TRBD2 matching 10 bases. Germline V gene data show CDR1 as MGHRA and CDR2 as YSYEKL. CDR3 length: 15 residues. Germline trimming cut 3 bases from V and 5 bases from J; bases unmatched to any gene: 6.

The chain is built from TRBV28 and TRBJ2-7, with TRBD1 identical over 11 bases. Unmatched junction bases numbered 12, after V lost 6 bases and J lost 8 bases. From germline, CDR1 is MDHEN and CDR2 SYDVKM. The CDR3 loop spans 15 amino acids. In DNA, the CDR3 is TGTGCCAGCAGCACAATAGGGACAGGGGGGTTTAAGCAGTACTTC. It yields the protein CASSTIGTGGFKQYF. Based on the CDR3 plus reference TRBV28 and TRBJ2-7, the full variable domain is DVKVTQSSRYLVKRTGEKVFLECVQDMDHENMFWYRQDPGLGLRLIYFSYDVKMKEKGDIPEGYSVSREKKERFSLILESASTNQTSMYLCASSTIGTGGFKQYFGPGTRLTVT.

This clone was counted a single time. V gene TRBV14 combines with J gene TRBJ2-3; maybe TRBD2 (6 bases). V dropped 0 bases and J dropped 9 bases, with 10 bases sitting between them. There are 13 residues in the CDR3. The germline CDR1 and CDR2 sequences are SGHDN and FVKESK. This CDR3 reads CASSQDWRGTQYF. CDR3 in DNA: TGTGCCAGCAGCCAAGATTGGCGGGGCACGCAGTATTTT. The full variable domain, completed using reference TRBV14 and TRBJ2-3, is EAGVTQFPSHSVIEKGQTVTLRCDPISGHDNLYWYRRVMGKEIKFLLHFVKESKQDESGMPNNRFLAERTGGTYSTLKVQPAELEDSGVYFCASSQDWRGTQYFGPGTRLTVL.

The gene calls are TRBV7-6 and TRBJ2-2; perhaps TRBD1 as D (5 bases). Per the germline V gene, CDR1 is SGHVS and CDR2 is FNYEAQ. Trimming pared 10 bases from V and 1 base from J, leaving 13 bases between. The CDR3 totals 14 residues. The CDR3 spells CATAGQLNTGELFF. For the CDR3, the DNA is TGTGCCACAGCAGGGCAATTGAACACCGGGGAGCTGTTTTTT.

This clone was observed once. The V gene is TRBV7-2, the J gene TRBJ2-3; D is perhaps TRBD1 (5 bases). The CDR3 covers 15 residues. The germline V and J ends were trimmed by 3 bases and 4 bases, with 14 bases remaining between them. CDR1 is SGHTA and CDR2 is FQGNSA in the germline V gene. The CDR3 is CASSLSGWVADTQYF. CDR3 nucleotide sequence: TGTGCCAGCAGCTTGTCAGGGTGGGTTGCAGATACGCAGTATTTT.

This clone was seen only a few times. The same CDR3 arises from other DNA sequences in this sample as well. The chain has TRBV2 and TRBJ2-1; no clear D. CDR1 is SNHLY and CDR2 is FYNNEI in the germline V gene. With 2 bases removed from V and 5 bases from J, the gap between germline ends came to 4 bases. The CDR3 is made up of 12 amino acids. For the CDR3, the DNA is TGTGCCAGCAGTGAACTCCACAATGAGCAGTTCTTC. Its translation: CASSELHNEQFF.

This chain connects TRBV5-1 to TRBJ1-1; tentatively, D is TRBD1 (5 bases). CDR1 and CDR2 from the germline V gene are SGHRS and YFSETQ. Deletions cut 0 bases from V and 1 base from J, with 10 bases between. The CDR3 length is 15 residues. The CDR3 sequence is CASSLVGGGNTEAFF. For the CDR3, the DNA is TGCGCCAGCAGCTTGGTTGGGGGAGGGAACACTGAAGCTTTCTTT.

The rearrangement uses TRBV3-1 (or the pseudogene TRBV3-2) and TRBJ2-2; no definite D call. The CDR3 sequence is 16 residues long. The ends were cut back, 1 base at V and 5 bases at J, with 14 bases in the middle. Per the germline V gene, CDR1 is LGHDT and CDR2 is YNNKEL (reference sequence). For the CDR3, the DNA is TGTGCCAGCAGCCAAGCCAGCCGCCTAGTGACCGGGGAGCTGTTTTTT. Its protein is CASSQASRLVTGELFF.

The chain uses TRBV7-9 and TRBJ1-1, with 8 bases matching TRBD1. Germline-derived CDR1 and CDR2 are SEHNR and FQNEAQ (reference sequence). CDR3 size: 14 residues. The junction had 6 bases not matched to a gene; V was cut back by 4 bases and J by 5 bases. CDR3 nucleotides: TGTGCCAGCAGCTCACAGGGGGTGGGAACTGAAGCTTTCTTT. Its protein is CASSSQGVGTEAFF.

The chain carries TRBV4-2 and TRBJ2-7; 12 bases are shared with TRBD2. The CDR3 loop spans 17 amino acids. V was clipped by 0 bases and J by 2 bases; unmatched bases: 5. CDR1 and CDR2 from the germline V gene are LGHNA and YNFKEQ. The CDR3 region has the DNA TGTGCCAGCAGCCAAGATGGTTCTAGCGGGAGGGCCTACGAGCAGTACTTC. Protein product: CASSQDGSSGRAYEQYF.

V is TRBV18 and J is TRBJ1-4; no firm D call. Trimming took 3 bases from V and 0 from J, leaving 5 bases between them. In germline, CDR1 is KGHSH, CDR2 LQKENI. The CDR3 length is 14 residues. CDR3 residues: CASSPAATNEKLFF. The CDR3, as DNA: TGTGCCAGCTCACCGGCTGCAACTAATGAAAAACTGTTTTTT.

The gene calls are TRBV9 and TRBJ2-1, with 10 bases fitting TRBD2. Germline V lookup: CDR1 SGDLS, CDR2 YYNGEE. Trimming cost V 4 bases and J 9 bases; bases outside gene matches: 10. The CDR3 has 15 residues. The CDR3 loop reads CASSPAGGAFPEQFF. The CDR3 nucleotides are TGTGCCAGCAGCCCAGCGGGAGGGGCTTTTCCTGAGCAGTTCTTC.